This TCR beta chain is from a study of T cells after posttransplantation cyclophosphamide. The study's findings and limits: Donor CD8+ memory clones often dominated recipient blood repertoires at later times. TRB clonality was highly associated with recipient CMV seropositivity and reactivation.

Germline V CDR1 and CDR2: GTSNPN, SVGIG (reference sequence). The CDR3 spans 16 residues. V lost 3 bases, J lost 0 bases, and 6 bases stayed unmatched. Profiling relied on immunoSEQ multiplex PCR, and the TCRdb table lists in-frame clones only, not all of them. The sample shows roughly 10,000 clones, none of them appearing just once. This clone appeared many times. Antigen unknown. A marrow graft followed busulfan-fludarabine conditioning, with cyclophosphamide on days +3 and +4. The source was PBMCs, collected around 370 days after allogeneic stem cell transplant with posttransplant cyclophosphamide. The chain is built from TRBV30 and TRBJ2-3; TRBD2 matches at 10 bases. This clonotype was obtained from a male patient aged 50 to 59 who received an allogeneic stem cell transplant from a related donor and was CMV-positive. The graft donor may account for some of the T cells. This chain's CDR3 is CAWSPGLAVSTDTQYF. CDR3 coding DNA: TGTGCCTGGAGCCCTGGACTAGCGGTGAGCACAGATACGCAGTATTTT.